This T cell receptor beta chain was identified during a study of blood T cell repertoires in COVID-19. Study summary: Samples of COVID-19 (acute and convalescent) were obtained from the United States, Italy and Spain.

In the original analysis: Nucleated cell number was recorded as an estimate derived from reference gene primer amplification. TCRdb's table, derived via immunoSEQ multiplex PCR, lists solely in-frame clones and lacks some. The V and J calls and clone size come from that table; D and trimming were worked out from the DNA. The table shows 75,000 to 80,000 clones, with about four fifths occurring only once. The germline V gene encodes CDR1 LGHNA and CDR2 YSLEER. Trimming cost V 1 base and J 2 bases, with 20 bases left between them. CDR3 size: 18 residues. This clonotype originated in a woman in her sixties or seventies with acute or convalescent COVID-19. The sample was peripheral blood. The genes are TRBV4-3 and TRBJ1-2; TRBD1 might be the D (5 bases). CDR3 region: CASSQVGAGGRVNYGYTF. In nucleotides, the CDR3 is TGCGCCAGCAGCCAAGTAGGGGCCGGCGGGAGGGTAAACTATGGCTACACCTTC.